These T cell receptor beta chains were read from a single sample in a study of radiation and T cells in renal cell carcinoma. Here immunoSEQ multiplex PCR was the method, and the copy in TCRdb shows in-frame clones only, minus some. The sample records 110,000 to 150,000 clones, less than 85% being singletons. This sample comprised blood, obtained from a patient whose treatment included radiotherapy and nephrectomy. Receptor source: a woman aged 50 to 60 with renal cell carcinoma. Both conserved end residues are part of each CDR3. The order of the fields is J gene, V gene, CDR3 protein.

>TRBJ2-7|TRBV5-6
CASSVDSYEQYF
>TRBJ1-1|TRBV9
CASSVDGTVNTEAFF
>TRBJ2-2|TRBV19
CASRDPPVTGELFF
>TRBJ2-7|TRBV5-1
CASSSEGEQYF
>TRBJ2-7|TRBV4-1
CASSRVVAAVYEQYF
>TRBJ2-5|TRBV7-7
CASSRTGETQYF
>TRBJ2-1|TRBV4-2
CASSQEPSGDSPFF
>TRBJ1-2|TRBV19
CASAKRGTTNYGYTF
>TRBJ1-4|TRBV6-5
CATLDSDNEKLFF
>TRBJ1-1|TRBV5-1
CASSLETPAGEAFF
>TRBJ2-5|TRBV6-5
CASTSLGGTEDTQYF
>TRBJ1-2|TRBV10-3
CAISPRADGASNYGYTF
>TRBJ2-3|TRBV6-5
CASSYQKGTGTDTQYF
>TRBJ2-3|TRBV5-4
CASSLYPFGQAPGTDTQYF
>TRBJ2-7|TRBV9
CASSPGLYYEQYF
>TRBJ1-4|TRBV4-3
CASSQVRQINEKLFF
>TRBJ2-2|TRBV4-1
CASSQTRGETLAGEGAGELFF
>TRBJ2-5|TRBV25-1
CASTPAWGETQYF
>TRBJ1-5|TRBV19
CATRGTGGISNQPQHF
>TRBJ2-5|TRBV7-9
CASSLKETQYF
>TRBJ1-3|TRBV5-1
CASSLVGGFSGNTIYF
>TRBJ1-6|TRBV6-5
CASSYVSRGRESPLHF
>TRBJ1-1|TRBV4-3
CASSQKTANTEAFF
>TRBJ2-5|TRBV10-3
CAISEGPPRTQYF
>TRBJ2-5|TRBV6-5
CASSYSPGTVLETQYF
>TRBJ1-4|TRBV25-1
CASSRTGRLFF
>TRBJ1-1|TRBV7-2
CASSPTVRAIEAFF
>TRBJ1-1|TRBV19
CATPDRLLMNTEAFF
>TRBJ2-5|TRBV11-2
CASSFSHQETQYF
>TRBJ1-2|TRBV10-3
CAISAGDSGYGYTF
>TRBJ1-1|TRBV6-5
CASSRGQGEAFF
>TRBJ2-5|TRBV2
CASSEVGALGETQYF
>TRBJ1-6|TRBV7-2
CASSLDDSPLHF